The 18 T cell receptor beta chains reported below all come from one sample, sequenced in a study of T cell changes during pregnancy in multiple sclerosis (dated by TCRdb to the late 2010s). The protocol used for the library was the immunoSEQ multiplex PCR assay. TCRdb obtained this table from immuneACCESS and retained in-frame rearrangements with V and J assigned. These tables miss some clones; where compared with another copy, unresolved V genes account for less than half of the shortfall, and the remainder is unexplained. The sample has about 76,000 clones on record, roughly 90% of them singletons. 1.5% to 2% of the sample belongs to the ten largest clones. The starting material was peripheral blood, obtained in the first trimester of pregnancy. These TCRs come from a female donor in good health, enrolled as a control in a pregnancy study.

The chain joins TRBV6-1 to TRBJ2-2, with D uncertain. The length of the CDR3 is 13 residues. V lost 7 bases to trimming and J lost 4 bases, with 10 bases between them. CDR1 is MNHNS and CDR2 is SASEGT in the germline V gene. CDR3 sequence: CASTPFSTGELFF. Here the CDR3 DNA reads TGTGCCAGCACCCCTTTCAGCACCGGGGAGCTGTTTTTT.

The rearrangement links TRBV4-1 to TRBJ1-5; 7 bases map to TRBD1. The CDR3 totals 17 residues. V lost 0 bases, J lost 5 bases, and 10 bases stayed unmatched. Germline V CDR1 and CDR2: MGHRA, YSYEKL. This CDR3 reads CASSQEGGRTGDQPQHF. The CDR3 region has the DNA TGCGCCAGCAGCCAAGAAGGGGGCAGGACCGGGGATCAGCCCCAGCATTTT.

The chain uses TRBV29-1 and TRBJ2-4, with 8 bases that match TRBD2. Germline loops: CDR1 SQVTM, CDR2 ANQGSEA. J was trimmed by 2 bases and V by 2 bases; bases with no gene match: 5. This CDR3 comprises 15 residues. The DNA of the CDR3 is TGCAGCGTTGAAAAAGCGGGAGAAACCAAAAACATTCAGTACTTC. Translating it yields CSVEKAGETKNIQYF. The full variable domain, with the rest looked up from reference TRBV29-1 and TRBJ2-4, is SAVISQKPSRDICQRGTSLTIQCQVDSQVTMMFWYRQQPGQSLTLIATANQGSEATYESGFVIDKFPISRPNLTFSTLTVSNMSPEDSSIYLCSVEKAGETKNIQYFGAGTRLSVL.

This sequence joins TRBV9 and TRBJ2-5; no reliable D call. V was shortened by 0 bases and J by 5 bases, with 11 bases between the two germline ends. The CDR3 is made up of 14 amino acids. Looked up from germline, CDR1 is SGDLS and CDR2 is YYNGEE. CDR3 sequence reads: CASSVGAFHETQYF. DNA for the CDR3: TGTGCCAGCAGCGTAGGAGCATTCCACGAGACCCAGTACTTC. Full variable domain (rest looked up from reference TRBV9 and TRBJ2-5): DSGVTQTPKHLITATGQRVTLRCSPRSGDLSVYWYQQSLDQGLQFLIQYYNGEERAKGNILERFSAQQFPDLHSELNLSSLELGDSALYFCASSVGAFHETQYFGPGTRLLVL.

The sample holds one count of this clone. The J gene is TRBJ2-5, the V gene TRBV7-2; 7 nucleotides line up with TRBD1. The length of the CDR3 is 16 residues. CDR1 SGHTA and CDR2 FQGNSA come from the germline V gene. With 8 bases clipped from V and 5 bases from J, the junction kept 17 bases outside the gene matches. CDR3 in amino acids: CASCQNSGQMGETQYF. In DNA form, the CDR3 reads TGTGCCAGCTGCCAAAATTCGGGACAGATGGGGGAGACCCAGTACTTC.

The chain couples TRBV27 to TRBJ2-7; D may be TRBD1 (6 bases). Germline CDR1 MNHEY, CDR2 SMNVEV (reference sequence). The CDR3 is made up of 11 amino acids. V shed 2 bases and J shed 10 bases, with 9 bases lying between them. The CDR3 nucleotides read TGTGCCAGCAGTTTAGAGGGGGAACAGTACTTC. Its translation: CASSLEGEQYF.

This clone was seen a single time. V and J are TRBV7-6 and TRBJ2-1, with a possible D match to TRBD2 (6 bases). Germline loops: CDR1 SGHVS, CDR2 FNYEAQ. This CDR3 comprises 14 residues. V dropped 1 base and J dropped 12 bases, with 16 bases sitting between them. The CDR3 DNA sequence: TGTGCCAGCAGCTTAGAGGTATCCGGGACTGGGCAGTTCTTC. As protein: CASSLEVSGTGQFF. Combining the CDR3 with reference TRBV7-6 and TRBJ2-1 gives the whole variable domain GAGVSQSPRYKVTKRGQDVALRCDPISGHVSLYWYRQALGQGPEFLTYFNYEAQQDKSGLPNDRFSAERPEGSISTLTIQRTEQRDSAMYRCASSLEVSGTGQFFGPGTRLTVL.

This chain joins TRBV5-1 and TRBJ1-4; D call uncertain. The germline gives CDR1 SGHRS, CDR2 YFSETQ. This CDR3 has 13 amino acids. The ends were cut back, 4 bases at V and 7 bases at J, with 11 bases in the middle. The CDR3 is CASSLEFREKLFF. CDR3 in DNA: TGCGCCAGCAGCCTGGAATTTCGTGAAAAACTGTTTTTT. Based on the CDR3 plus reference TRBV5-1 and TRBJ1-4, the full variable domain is KAGVTQTPRYLIKTRGQQVTLSCSPISGHRSVSWYQQTPGQGLQFLFEYFSETQRNKGNFPGRFSGRQFSNSRSEMNVSTLELGDSALYLCASSLEFREKLFFGSGTQLSVL.

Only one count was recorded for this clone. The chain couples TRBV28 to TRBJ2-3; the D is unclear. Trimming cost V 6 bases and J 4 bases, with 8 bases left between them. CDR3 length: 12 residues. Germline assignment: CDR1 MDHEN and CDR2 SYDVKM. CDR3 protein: CASSESADTQYF. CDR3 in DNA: TGTGCCAGCAGCGAGTCCGCAGATACGCAGTATTTT.

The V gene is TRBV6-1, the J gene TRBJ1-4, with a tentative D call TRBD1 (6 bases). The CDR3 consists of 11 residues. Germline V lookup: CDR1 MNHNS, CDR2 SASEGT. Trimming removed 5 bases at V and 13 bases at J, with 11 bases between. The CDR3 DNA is TGTGCCAGCAGTAACAGGGATCCACTGTTTTTT. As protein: CASSNRDPLFF.

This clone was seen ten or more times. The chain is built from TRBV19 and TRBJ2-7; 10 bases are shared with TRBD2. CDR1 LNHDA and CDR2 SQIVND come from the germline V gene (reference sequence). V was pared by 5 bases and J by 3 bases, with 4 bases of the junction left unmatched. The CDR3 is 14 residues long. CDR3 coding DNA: TGTGCCAGTAGTTTAGCGGGAGGCAACTACGAGCAGTACTTC. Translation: CASSLAGGNYEQYF.

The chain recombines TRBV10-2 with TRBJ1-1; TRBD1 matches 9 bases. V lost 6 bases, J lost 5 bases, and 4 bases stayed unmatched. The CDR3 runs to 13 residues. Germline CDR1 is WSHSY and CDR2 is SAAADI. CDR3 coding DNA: TGCGCCAGCAGGGGACAGGGCGGAACTGAAGCTTTCTTT. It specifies CASRGQGGTEAFF.

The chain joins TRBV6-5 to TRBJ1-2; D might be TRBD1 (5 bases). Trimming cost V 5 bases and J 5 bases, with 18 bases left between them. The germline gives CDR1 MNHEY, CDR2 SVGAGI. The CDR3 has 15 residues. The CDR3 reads CASSPQGTMIYGYTF. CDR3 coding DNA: TGTGCCAGCAGTCCCCAGGGAACGATGATTTATGGCTACACCTTC.

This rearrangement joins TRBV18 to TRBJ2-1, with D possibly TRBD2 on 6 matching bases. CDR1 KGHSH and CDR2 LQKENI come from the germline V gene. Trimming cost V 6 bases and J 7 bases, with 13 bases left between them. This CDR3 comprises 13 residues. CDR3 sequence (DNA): TGTGCCAGCTCTAAACTAGCCTCTAATGAGCAGTTCTTC. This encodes CASSKLASNEQFF. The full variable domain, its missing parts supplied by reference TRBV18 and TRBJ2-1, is NAGVMQNPRHLVRRRGQEARLRCSPMKGHSHVYWYRQLPEEGLKFMVYLQKENIIDESGMPKERFSAEFPKEGPSILRIQQVVRGDSAAYFCASSKLASNEQFFGPGTRLTVL.

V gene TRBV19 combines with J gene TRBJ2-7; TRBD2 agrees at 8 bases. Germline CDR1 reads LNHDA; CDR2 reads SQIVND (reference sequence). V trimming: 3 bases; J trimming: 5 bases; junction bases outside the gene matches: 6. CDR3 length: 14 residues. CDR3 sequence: CASSMEREMNEQYF. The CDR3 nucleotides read TGTGCCAGTAGTATGGAGCGGGAGATGAACGAGCAGTACTTC.

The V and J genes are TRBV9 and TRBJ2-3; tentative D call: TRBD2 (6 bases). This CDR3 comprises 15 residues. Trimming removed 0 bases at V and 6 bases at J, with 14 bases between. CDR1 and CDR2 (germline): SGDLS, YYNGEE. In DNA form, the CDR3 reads TGTGCCAGCAGCGTAGACGGAGCTAGCGTCGATACGCAGTATTTT. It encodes CASSVDGASVDTQYF.

Written as DNA, the CDR3 is TGTGCCAGCAGTCCCCGGGACAGATCCTACGAGCAGTACTTC. Its translation: CASSPRDRSYEQYF. The V gene is TRBV25-1, the J gene TRBJ2-7; 7 bases match TRBD1. This CDR3 region has 14 residues. V was clipped by 5 bases and J by 1 base; unmatched bases: 5. CDR1 and CDR2 (germline): MGHDK, SYGVNS.

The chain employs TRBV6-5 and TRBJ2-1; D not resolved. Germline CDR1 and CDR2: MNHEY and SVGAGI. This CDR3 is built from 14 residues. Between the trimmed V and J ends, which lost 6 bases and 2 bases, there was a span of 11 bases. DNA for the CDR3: TGTGCCAGCAGCACACAAGATACCTACAATGAGCAGTTCTTC. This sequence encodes CASSTQDTYNEQFF.